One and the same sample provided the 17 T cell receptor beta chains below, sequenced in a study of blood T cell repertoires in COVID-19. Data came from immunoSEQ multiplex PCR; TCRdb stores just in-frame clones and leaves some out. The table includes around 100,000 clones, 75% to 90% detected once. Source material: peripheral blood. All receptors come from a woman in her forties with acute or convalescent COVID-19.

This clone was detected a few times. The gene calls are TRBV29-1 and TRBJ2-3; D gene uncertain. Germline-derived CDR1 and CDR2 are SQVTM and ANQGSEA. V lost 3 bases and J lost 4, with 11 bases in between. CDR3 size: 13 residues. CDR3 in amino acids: CSVDWPGADTQYF. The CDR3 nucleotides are TGCAGCGTTGACTGGCCAGGCGCAGATACGCAGTATTTT.

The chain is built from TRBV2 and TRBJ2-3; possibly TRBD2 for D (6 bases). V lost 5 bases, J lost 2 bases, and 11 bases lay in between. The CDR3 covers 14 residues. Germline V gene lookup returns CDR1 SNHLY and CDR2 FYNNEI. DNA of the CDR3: TGTGCCAGCAGTTATAGCGGTTTCACAGATACGCAGTATTTT. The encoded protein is CASSYSGFTDTQYF.

The CDR3, as DNA: TGTGCCAGCAGCCACGCCGGGACTACAGGAAACTACGAGCAGTACTTC. Protein sequence: CASSHAGTTGNYEQYF. This chain uses TRBV4-2 with TRBJ2-7, with 7 bases identical to TRBD2. V shed 3 bases and J 3 bases; nucleotides not matched to a gene: 11. The V gene's germline CDR1 is LGHNA and CDR2 YNFKEQ. This CDR3 contains 16 residues.

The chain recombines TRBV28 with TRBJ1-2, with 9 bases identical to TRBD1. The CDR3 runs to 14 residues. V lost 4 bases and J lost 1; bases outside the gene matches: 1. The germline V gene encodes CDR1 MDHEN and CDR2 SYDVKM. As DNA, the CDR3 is TGTGCCAGCAGTTCGGGACAGGGTAACTATGGCTACACCTTC. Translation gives CASSSGQGNYGYTF.

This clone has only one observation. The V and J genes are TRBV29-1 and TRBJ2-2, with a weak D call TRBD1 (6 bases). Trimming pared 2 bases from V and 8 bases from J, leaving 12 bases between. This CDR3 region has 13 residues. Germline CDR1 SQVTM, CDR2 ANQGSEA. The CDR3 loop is CSVELQGKGELFF. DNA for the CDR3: TGCAGCGTTGAACTCCAGGGGAAGGGGGAGCTGTTTTTT.

CDR3 residues: CASSQGPGNSPLHF. DNA for the CDR3: TGCGCCAGCAGCCAAGGCCCAGGGAATTCACCCCTCCACTTT. The chain employs TRBV4-3 and TRBJ1-6; a weak D match, TRBD1 (5 bases). The V end lost 1 base, the J end lost 7 bases, and 8 bases lay between the germline ends. This CDR3 spans 14 amino acids. Per germline, CDR1 LGHNA and CDR2 YSLEER.

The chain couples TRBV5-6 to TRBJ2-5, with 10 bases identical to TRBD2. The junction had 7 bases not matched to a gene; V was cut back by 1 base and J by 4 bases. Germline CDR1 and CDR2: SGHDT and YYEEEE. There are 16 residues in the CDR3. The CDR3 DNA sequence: TGTGCCAGCAGCTTGATGGCTAGCGGGGGCTTAGAGACCCAGTACTTC. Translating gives CASSLMASGGLETQYF. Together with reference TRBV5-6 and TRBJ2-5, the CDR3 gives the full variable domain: DAGVTQSPTHLIKTRGQQVTLRCSPKSGHDTVSWYQQALGQGPQFIFQYYEEEERQRGNFPDRFSGHQFPNYSSELNVNALLLGDSALYLCASSLMASGGLETQYFGPGTRLLVL.

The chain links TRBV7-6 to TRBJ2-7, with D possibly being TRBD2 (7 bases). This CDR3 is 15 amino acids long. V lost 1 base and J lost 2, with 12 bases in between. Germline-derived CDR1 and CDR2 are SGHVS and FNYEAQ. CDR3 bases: TGTGCCAGCAGCTTAGGGTCGGGGGGCACCTACGAGCAGTACTTC. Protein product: CASSLGSGGTYEQYF. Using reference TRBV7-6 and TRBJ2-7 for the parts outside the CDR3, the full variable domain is GAGVSQSPRYKVTKRGQDVALRCDPISGHVSLYWYRQALGQGPEFLTYFNYEAQQDKSGLPNDRFSAERPEGSISTLTIQRTEQRDSAMYRCASSLGSGGTYEQYFGPGTRLTVT.

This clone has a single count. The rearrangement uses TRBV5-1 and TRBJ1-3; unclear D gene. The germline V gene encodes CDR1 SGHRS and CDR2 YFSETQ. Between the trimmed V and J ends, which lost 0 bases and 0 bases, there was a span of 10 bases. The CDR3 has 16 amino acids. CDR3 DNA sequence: TGCGCCAGCAGCTTGGAGCCGCCACTCTCTGGAAACACCATATATTTT. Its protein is CASSLEPPLSGNTIYF.

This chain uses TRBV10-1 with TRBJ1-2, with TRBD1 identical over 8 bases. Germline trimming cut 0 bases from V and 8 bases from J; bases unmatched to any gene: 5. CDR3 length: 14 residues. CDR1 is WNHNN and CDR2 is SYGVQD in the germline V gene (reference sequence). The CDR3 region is CASSESTGAEGYTF. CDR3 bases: TGCGCCAGCAGTGAGTCGACAGGGGCTGAGGGCTACACCTTC.

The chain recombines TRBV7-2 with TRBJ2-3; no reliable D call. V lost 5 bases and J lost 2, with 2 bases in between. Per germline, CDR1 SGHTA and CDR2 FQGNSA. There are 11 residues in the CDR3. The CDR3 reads CASSHTDTQYF. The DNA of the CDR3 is TGTGCCAGCAGCCACACAGATACGCAGTATTTT.

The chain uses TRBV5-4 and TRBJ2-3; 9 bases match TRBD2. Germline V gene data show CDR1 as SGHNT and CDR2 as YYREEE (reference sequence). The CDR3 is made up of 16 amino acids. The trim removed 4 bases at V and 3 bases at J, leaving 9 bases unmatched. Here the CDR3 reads CASSPTRAGGTDTQYF. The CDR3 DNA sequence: TGTGCCAGCAGCCCCACTAGGGCGGGGGGGACAGATACGCAGTATTTT.

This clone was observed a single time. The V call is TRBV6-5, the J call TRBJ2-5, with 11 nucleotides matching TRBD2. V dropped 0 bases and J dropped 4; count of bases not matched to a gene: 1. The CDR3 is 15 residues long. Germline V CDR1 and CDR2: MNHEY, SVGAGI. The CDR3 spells CASSYSLAGGETQYF. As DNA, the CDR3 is TGTGCCAGCAGTTACTCGCTAGCGGGGGGAGAGACCCAGTACTTC.

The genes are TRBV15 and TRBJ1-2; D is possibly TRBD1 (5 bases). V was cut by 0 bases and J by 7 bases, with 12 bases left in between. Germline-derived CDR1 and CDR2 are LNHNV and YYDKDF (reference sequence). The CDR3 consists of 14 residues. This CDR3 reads CATSRDLSGGGYTF. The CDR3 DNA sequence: TGTGCCACCAGCAGAGATCTCTCCGGGGGTGGCTACACCTTC.

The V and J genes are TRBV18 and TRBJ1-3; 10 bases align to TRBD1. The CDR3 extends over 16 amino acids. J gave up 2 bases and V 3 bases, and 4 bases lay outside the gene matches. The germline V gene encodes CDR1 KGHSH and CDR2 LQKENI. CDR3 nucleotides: TGTGCCAGCTCACCTCCGGGACAGGGGACTGGAAACACCATATATTTT. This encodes CASSPPGQGTGNTIYF.

This chain's CDR3 is CASSVQALANYGYTF. The DNA for the CDR3 is TGTGCCAGTAGTGTACAGGCCCTAGCTAACTATGGCTACACCTTC. The chain employs TRBV19 and TRBJ1-2; D is perhaps TRBD1 (5 bases). In germline, CDR1 is LNHDA, CDR2 SQIVND (reference sequence). Trimming took off 5 bases at V and 0 bases at J, with 13 bases between the two ends. The CDR3 covers 15 residues.

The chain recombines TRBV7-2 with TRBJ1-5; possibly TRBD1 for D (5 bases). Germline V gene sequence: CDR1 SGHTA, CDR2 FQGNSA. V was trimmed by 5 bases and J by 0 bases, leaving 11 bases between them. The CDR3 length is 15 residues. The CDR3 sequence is CASSPDRLSNQPQHF. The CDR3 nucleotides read TGTGCCAGCAGCCCCGACAGACTTAGCAATCAGCCCCAGCATTTT.